The 32 T cell receptor beta chains below all came from one sample that was sequenced in a study of blood T cell repertoires in COVID-19. Produced via immunoSEQ multiplex PCR; TCRdb's table is partial and in-frame only. The sample shows under 400,000 clones, roughly 90% of them seen only once. Material for sequencing was PBMCs or T cells enriched from blood (not recorded which). The receptor source for this set is a woman aged 25 to 39 who had been exposed to COVID-19.

The J gene is TRBJ2-1, the V gene TRBV27; a possible D gene is TRBD2 (7 bases). The CDR3 runs 15 residues. V gave up 8 bases and J gave up 4 bases, with 18 bases separating them. Germline CDR1 MNHEY, CDR2 SMNVEV (reference sequence). This chain's CDR3 is CASAHGGHPYNEQFF. CDR3 nucleotides: TGTGCCAGCGCTCACGGGGGGCACCCTTACAATGAGCAGTTCTTC.

This chain uses TRBV28 with TRBJ1-2, with 10 bases identical to TRBD1. V gave up 5 bases and J gave up 6 bases; unmatched junction bases: 6. This CDR3 contains 14 residues. Germline V gene data show CDR1 as MDHEN and CDR2 as SYDVKM. The CDR3 DNA follows: TGTGCCAGCAGTGCCCCTGGGACAGGGGATGGCTACACCTTC. It encodes CASSAPGTGDGYTF.

The chain recombines TRBV2 with TRBJ2-6; a possible D gene is TRBD2 (5 bases). CDR1 is SNHLY and CDR2 is FYNNEI in the germline V gene. There are 16 residues in the CDR3. Trimming cost V 7 bases and J 0 bases, with 13 bases left between them. DNA of the CDR3: TGTGCCAGCATCGGACTCAGCCCCTCTGGGGCCAACGTCCTGACTTTC. It specifies CASIGLSPSGANVLTF.

The CDR3: CAWSGTDYQPQHF. The DNA of the CDR3 is TGTGCCTGGTCTGGGACAGATTATCAGCCCCAGCATTTT. The chain is built from TRBV30 and TRBJ1-5, with 7 bases lining up with TRBD1. CDR3 length: 13 residues. In germline, CDR1 is GTSNPN, CDR2 SVGIG (reference sequence). Trimming at V came to 5 bases and at J to 5 bases, leaving 6 bases not matched to a gene.

The chain links TRBV12-5 to TRBJ2-2; TRBD2 matches 10 bases. CDR1 and CDR2 (germline): LGHNT, FRNRAP. With 4 bases clipped from V and 3 bases from J, the junction kept 8 bases outside the gene matches. This CDR3 contains 17 residues. CDR3 amino acids: CASGWPSGRIDTGELFF. For the CDR3, the DNA is TGTGCTAGTGGTTGGCCTAGCGGGAGAATCGACACCGGGGAGCTGTTTTTT. The entire variable domain, with the rest obtained from reference TRBV12-5 and TRBJ2-2, is as follows: DARVTQTPRHKVTEMGQEVTMRCQPILGHNTVFWYRQTMMQGLELLAYFRNRAPLDDSGMPKDRFSAEMPDATLATLKIQPSEPRDSAVYFCASGWPSGRIDTGELFFGEGSRLTVL.

This sequence joins TRBV9 and TRBJ2-7, with 9 bases lining up with TRBD1. With V trimmed by 2 bases and J by 6 bases, 6 bases remained unmatched. This CDR3 has 14 amino acids. Looked up from germline, CDR1 is SGDLS and CDR2 is YYNGEE. The CDR3 region has the DNA TGTGCCAGCAGCGTTGACAGGGGGGGTGGCGAGCAGTACTTC. Protein: CASSVDRGGGEQYF.

This clone was seen once. This rearrangement joins TRBV7-9 to TRBJ2-3; D is unclear. The CDR3 contains 14 residues. In germline, CDR1 is SEHNR, CDR2 FQNEAQ (reference sequence). The V gene lost 1 base and the J gene lost 3 bases, with 8 bases spanning the gap. CDR3 sequence reads: CASSLGVSTDTQYF. CDR3 coding DNA: TGTGCCAGCAGCTTAGGTGTCTCGACAGATACGCAGTATTTT.

J is TRBJ1-2 and V is TRBV9, with a possible D match to TRBD1 (6 bases). V lost 0 bases and J 4 bases, leaving 10 bases between the germline ends. The V gene's germline CDR1 is SGDLS and CDR2 YYNGEE. The CDR3 runs to 14 residues. The CDR3 nucleotides are TGTGCCAGCAGCGTAGGGACAGACTTCTATGGCTACACCTTC. This sequence encodes CASSVGTDFYGYTF.

This sequence joins TRBV9 and TRBJ2-5, with TRBD2 as a possible D gene (7 bases). Germline loops: CDR1 SGDLS, CDR2 YYNGEE. The ends were cut back, 3 bases at V and 2 bases at J, with 17 bases in the middle. The CDR3 totals 16 residues. CDR3 bases: TGTGCCAGCAGCGCGAGAGGCGGGGGCCTACAAGAGACCCAGTACTTC. This sequence encodes CASSARGGGLQETQYF.

This clone was counted once. This chain uses TRBV11-2 with TRBJ2-2, with no clear D. The CDR3 runs 15 residues. The germline V gene encodes CDR1 SGHAT and CDR2 FQNNGV. Trimming stripped 1 base from V and 0 bases from J, with 6 bases between. The CDR3: CASSLVRTNTGELFF. The CDR3 nucleotides are TGTGCCAGCAGCTTAGTCAGAACGAACACCGGGGAGCTGTTTTTT. The entire variable domain, with the rest obtained from reference TRBV11-2 and TRBJ2-2, is as follows: EAGVAQSPRYKIIEKRQSVAFWCNPISGHATLYWYQQILGQGPKLLIQFQNNGVVDDSQLPKDRFSAERLKGVDSTLKIQPAKLEDSAVYLCASSLVRTNTGELFFGEGSRLTVL.

The chain has TRBV7-2 and TRBJ2-7; 9 bases fit TRBD2. The CDR3 loop spans 16 amino acids. The V segment lost 1 base and the J segment 3 bases; nucleotides outside the gene matches: 7. Germline V CDR1 and CDR2: SGHTA, FQGNSA. The CDR3 loop reads CASSLVRLAGHYEQYF. The CDR3 nucleotides read TGTGCCAGCAGCTTAGTTCGGCTAGCGGGACACTACGAGCAGTACTTC.

This clone was observed once. This sequence joins TRBV6-4 and TRBJ2-3; 9 bases match TRBD2. Germline V gives CDR1 MRHNA, CDR2 SNTAGT. The V segment lost 2 bases and the J segment 0 bases; nucleotides outside the gene matches: 0. This CDR3 region has 15 residues. CDR3 loop: CASSDGLASTDTQYF. The CDR3 DNA is TGTGCCAGCAGTGACGGACTAGCGAGCACAGATACGCAGTATTTT.

The rearrangement joins TRBV5-4 to TRBJ2-1; 10 bases are shared with TRBD2. V gave up 6 bases and J gave up 7 bases; unmatched junction bases: 7. Germline V gene data show CDR1 as SGHNT and CDR2 as YYREEE (reference sequence). The CDR3 runs 14 residues. The CDR3 reads CASTLAGMLNEQFF. The DNA for the CDR3 is TGTGCCAGCACACTAGCGGGAATGTTGAATGAGCAGTTCTTC.

The rearrangement joins TRBV6-5 to TRBJ2-2, with D tentatively TRBD2 (5 bases). This CDR3 spans 14 amino acids. Looked up from germline, CDR1 is MNHEY and CDR2 is SVGAGI. The V end lost 6 bases, the J end lost 6 bases, and 14 bases lay between the germline ends. The CDR3 DNA is TGTGCCAGCAGCCCACGGGCGGAGGCCGGGGAGCTGTTTTTT. This encodes CASSPRAEAGELFF.

This chain connects TRBV19 to TRBJ2-6; D is possibly TRBD2 (5 bases). CDR1 and CDR2 (germline): LNHDA, SQIVND (reference sequence). The CDR3 runs 15 residues. V lost 5 bases and J lost 1, with 9 bases in between. DNA for the CDR3: TGTGCCAGTAGTGTTACTAGGTCTGGGGCCAACGTCCTGACTTTC. Encoded protein: CASSVTRSGANVLTF.

This chain links TRBV11-1 with TRBJ2-2, with D tentatively TRBD2 (5 bases). V was trimmed by 3 bases and J by 3 bases, leaving 8 bases between them. The CDR3 extends over 14 amino acids. Germline CDR1 and CDR2: SGHAT and FQDESV (reference sequence). The CDR3 DNA sequence: TGTGCCAGCAGCTTTACAGCGGACACCGGGGAGCTGTTTTTT. Its translation is CASSFTADTGELFF.

The rearrangement uses TRBV28 and TRBJ2-5; 7 positions match TRBD2. Germline CDR1 is MDHEN and CDR2 is SYDVKM. This CDR3 has 13 amino acids. The V gene end was trimmed by 8 bases and the J gene end by 2 bases; junction bases not matched to a gene: 5. CDR3 sequence reads: CASLGGLQETQYF. CDR3 DNA sequence: TGTGCCAGCCTCGGGGGACTACAAGAGACCCAGTACTTC.

This clone was seen only once. The CDR3 nucleotides read TGTGCCAGCAGCCAAGTCTTGGGACTAGCTGTGGATACGCAGTATTTT. Translating gives CASSQVLGLAVDTQYF. The rearrangement links TRBV3-1 (or the pseudogene TRBV3-2) to TRBJ2-3, with TRBD2 matching 9 bases. The germline V gene has CDR1 LGHDT and CDR2 YNNKEL (reference sequence). J was trimmed by 6 bases and V by 1 base; bases with no gene match: 8. The CDR3 has 16 amino acids.

The chain couples TRBV7-9 to TRBJ1-2; 8 bases are a match to TRBD1. The junction had 6 bases not matched to a gene; V was cut back by 5 bases and J by 4 bases. The CDR3 is 14 amino acids. The V gene's germline CDR1 is SEHNR and CDR2 FQNEAQ (reference sequence). CDR3 sequence reads: CASSTDRDSYGYTF. The CDR3 nucleotides are TGTGCCAGCAGCACGGACAGGGACAGCTATGGCTACACCTTC.

The gene calls are TRBV14 and TRBJ2-7; D is ambiguous. Trimming stripped 0 bases from V and 4 bases from J, with 7 bases between. CDR1 and CDR2 from the germline V gene are SGHDN and FVKESK. CDR3 length: 13 residues. CDR3 in amino acids: CASSQDNGYEQYF. DNA for the CDR3: TGTGCCAGCAGCCAAGATAACGGTTACGAGCAGTACTTC.

The chain links TRBV19 to TRBJ1-5; D possibly corresponds to TRBD1 (5 bases). The CDR3 runs 12 residues. Germline CDR1 LNHDA, CDR2 SQIVND (reference sequence). Trimming took 8 bases from V and 7 from J, leaving 12 bases between them. The CDR3 loop reads CASAGGLQPQHF. CDR3 DNA sequence: TGTGCCAGTGCTGGGGGGTTACAGCCCCAGCATTTT.

This clone was detected once. The gene calls are TRBV28 and TRBJ1-2, with D possibly being TRBD1 (5 bases). Germline V gene data show CDR1 as MDHEN and CDR2 as SYDVKM. The CDR3 is 15 amino acids. The germline V and J ends were trimmed by 3 bases and 4 bases, with 15 bases remaining between them. For the CDR3, the DNA is TGTGCCAGCAGTTTCACCGACAGAATCCGCTATGGCTACACCTTC. Protein sequence: CASSFTDRIRYGYTF.

V is TRBV7-8 and J is TRBJ2-7; TRBD2 agrees at 8 bases. Germline CDR1 reads SGHVS; CDR2 reads FQNEAQ. The CDR3 covers 15 residues. Trimming took 1 base from V and 3 from J; bases not matched to a gene: 5. This chain's CDR3 is CASSLVGGASYEQYF. In DNA, the CDR3 is TGTGCCAGCAGCTTAGTCGGGGGGGCTAGCTACGAGCAGTACTTC.

The chain joins TRBV6-5 to TRBJ2-1, with a possible D match to TRBD1 (5 bases). Germline V CDR1 and CDR2: MNHEY, SVGAGI. The ends were cut back, 7 bases at V and 8 bases at J, with 15 bases in the middle. This CDR3 region has 13 residues. CDR3: CASTEVRGDEQFF. CDR3 sequence (DNA): TGTGCCAGCACCGAAGTTAGGGGCGATGAGCAGTTCTTC.

This clone was counted a single time. The J gene is TRBJ2-2, the V gene TRBV30, with TRBD1 as a possible D gene (5 bases). Trimming took 3 bases from V and 5 from J, leaving 13 bases between them. The CDR3 contains 14 residues. Germline CDR1 GTSNPN, CDR2 SVGIG (reference sequence). The CDR3 is CAWRDDSITGELFF. CDR3 DNA sequence: TGTGCCTGGAGAGATGACAGTATAACCGGGGAGCTGTTTTTT.

V is TRBV19 and J is TRBJ1-1; D is unclear. Germline-derived CDR1 and CDR2 are LNHDA and SQIVND (reference sequence). Trimming removed 3 bases from V and 1 base from J, with 9 bases in between. The CDR3 is made up of 14 amino acids. CDR3 in amino acids: CASSILPGNTEAFF. DNA for the CDR3: TGTGCCAGTAGTATTTTGCCAGGGAACACTGAAGCTTTCTTT.

The chain recombines TRBV28 with TRBJ1-6; 7 bases are shared with TRBD1. CDR1 is MDHEN and CDR2 is SYDVKM in the germline V gene. V shed 6 bases and J 2 bases; nucleotides not matched to a gene: 13. The CDR3 length is 18 residues. The CDR3 DNA reads TGTGCCAGCAGCCGGGGGGGGGACAGTAACGCCTATAATTCACCCCTCCACTTT. Amino acids: CASSRGGDSNAYNSPLHF.

The chain joins TRBV4-1 to TRBJ2-7; 7 nucleotides align to TRBD2. The CDR3 is 15 residues long. Germline assignment: CDR1 MGHRA and CDR2 YSYEKL. V gave up 1 base and J gave up 3 bases; unmatched junction bases: 6. The CDR3 protein is CASSQGASGGYEQYF. As DNA, the CDR3 is TGCGCCAGCAGCCAAGGGGCTAGCGGAGGCTACGAGCAGTACTTC.

The chain couples TRBV10-2 to TRBJ2-2; TRBD1 might be the D (5 bases). CDR3 length: 14 amino acids. V was shortened by 4 bases and J by 3 bases, with 9 bases between the two germline ends. The germline gives CDR1 WSHSY, CDR2 SAAADI. The CDR3 protein is CASSVRRDTGELFF. CDR3 nucleotide sequence: TGCGCCAGCAGTGTCCGCAGGGACACCGGGGAGCTGTTTTTT.

There are a few counts of this clone. The genes are TRBV18 and TRBJ2-5; perhaps TRBD2 as D (5 bases). This CDR3 is 15 amino acids long. Looked up from germline, CDR1 is KGHSH and CDR2 is LQKENI. V gave up 2 bases and J gave up 1 base, with 11 bases separating them. For the CDR3, the DNA is TGTGCCAGCTCACCATCCGGACTGACCCAAGAGACCCAGTACTTC. It is translated as CASSPSGLTQETQYF.

The J gene is TRBJ1-5, the V gene TRBV15; TRBD1 matches 8 bases. The trim removed 3 bases at V and 1 base at J, leaving 2 bases unmatched. The CDR3 covers 15 residues. CDR1 is LNHNV, CDR2 YYDKDF, per germline (reference sequence). The CDR3: CATSRRQGSNQPQHF. The DNA for the CDR3 is TGTGCCACCAGCAGGAGACAGGGGAGCAATCAGCCCCAGCATTTT.

The chain has TRBV18 and TRBJ1-4, with a possible D match to TRBD1 (5 bases). The CDR3 totals 16 residues. Germline V gene sequence: CDR1 KGHSH, CDR2 LQKENI. V was clipped by 0 bases and J by 8 bases, with 16 bases between them. CDR3 protein: CASSPPLTGDGEKLFF. CDR3 sequence (DNA): TGTGCCAGCTCACCACCGTTAACAGGAGACGGCGAAAAACTGTTTTTT.